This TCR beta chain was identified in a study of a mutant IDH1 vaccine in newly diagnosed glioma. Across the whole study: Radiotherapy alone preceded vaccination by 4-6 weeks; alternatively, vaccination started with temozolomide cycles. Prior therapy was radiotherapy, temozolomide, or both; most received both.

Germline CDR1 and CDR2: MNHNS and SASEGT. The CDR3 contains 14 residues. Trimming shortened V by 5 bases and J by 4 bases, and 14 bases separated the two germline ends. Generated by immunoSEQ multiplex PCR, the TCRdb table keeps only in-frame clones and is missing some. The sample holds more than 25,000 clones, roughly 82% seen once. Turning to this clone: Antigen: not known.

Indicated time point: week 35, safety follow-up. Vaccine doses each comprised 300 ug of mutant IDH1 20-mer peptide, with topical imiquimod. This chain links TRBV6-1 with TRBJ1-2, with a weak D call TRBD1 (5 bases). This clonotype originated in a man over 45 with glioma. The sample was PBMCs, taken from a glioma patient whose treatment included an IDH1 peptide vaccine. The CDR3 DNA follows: TGTGCCAGCAGTCGGGATCCCAGGGCCTATGGCTACACCTTC. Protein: CASSRDPRAYGYTF.